This is a list of T cell receptor beta chains from one sample in a study of shared clonotypes between healthy human individuals. The repertoire was sequenced with immunoSEQ multiplex PCR; TCRdb's copy has only in-frame clones and lacks some. The repertoire holds approximately 2,200,000 clones, with about 93% as singletons. The sample consisted of naive CD8+ T cells from PBMCs. The origin of the receptors is a man younger than 30 in good health. Some clones in this sample may be carry-over from other donors' samples. CDR3s include the opening cysteine and the closing phenylalanine or tryptophan. A D gene is named only where the DNA matches it firmly. Size tells how often a clone was seen (once, few, many) or the class of an expanded clone, and some rows leave it out.

>TRBV27|-|TRBJ2-7|-
TGTGCCAGCAGTGGGGTTAGGGAGCAGTACTTC
CASSGVREQYF
>TRBV2|-|TRBJ2-7|TRBD1
TGTGCCAGCAGTGAAGCCCGGACAGGGGGAACCTACGAGCAGTACTTC
CASSEARTGGTYEQYF
>TRBV6-1|-|TRBJ2-7|TRBD2
TGTGCCAGCAGTGACCCCCTAGCGGGAATCCACGAGCAGTACTTC
CASSDPLAGIHEQYF
>TRBV19|-|TRBJ1-5|-
TGTGCCAGTAGCTCGACAGTCAATCAGCCCCAGCATTTT
CASSSTVNQPQHF
>TRBV4-1|-|TRBJ2-1|-
TGCGCCAGCAGCCAAAGCGGGCGGGACTACAATGAGCAGTTCTTC
CASSQSGRDYNEQFF
>TRBV27|-|TRBJ2-6|-
TGTGCCAGCAGTTTATTGTCCCCCTTCTCTGGGGCCAACGTCCTGACTTTC
CASSLLSPFSGANVLTF
>TRBV14|-|TRBJ2-7|TRBD2
TGTGCCAGCAGCCAAGTAGCGGGAGGGAGGAACTACGAGCAGTACTTC
CASSQVAGGRNYEQYF
>TRBV6-5|-|TRBJ2-1|-
TGTGCCAGCACCGGGGACTCCCCGTGGAATGAGCAGTTCTTC
CASTGDSPWNEQFF
>TRBV28|-|TRBJ2-7|TRBD1
TGTGCCAGCAGTCCCGGGACAGGGATTTCCGAGCAGTACTTC
CASSPGTGISEQYF
>TRBV29-1|-|TRBJ2-7|-
TGCAGCGTTGTAGGTAGGGAGAGCTCCTACGAGCAGTACTTC
CSVVGRESSYEQYF
>TRBV28|-|TRBJ1-1|TRBD1
TGTGCCAGCAGTCCCTTCCCGACAGGGGCGAACACTGAAGCTTTCTTT
CASSPFPTGANTEAFF
>TRBV5-1|-|TRBJ2-1|-
TGCGCCAGCTGGGACTCCCTATACAATGAGCAGTTCTTC
CASWDSLYNEQFF
>TRBV9|-|TRBJ2-3|TRBD1
TGTGCCAGCAGCGTGGTCCCAGGGGGAACAGATACGCAGTATTTT
CASSVVPGGTDTQYF
>TRBV5-1|-|TRBJ2-2|TRBD1
TGCGCCAGCAGCTCGGGACAGGGGTTGATCACCGGGGAGCTGTTTTTT
CASSSGQGLITGELFF
>TRBV6-5|few|TRBJ1-1|-
TGTGCCAGCAGTTACGGTAGGAACACTGAAGCTTTCTTT
CASSYGRNTEAFF
>TRBV7-9|-|TRBJ2-7|-
TGTGCCAGCAGCTTATCAAACGGGCAGAGCTACGAGCAGTACTTC
CASSLSNGQSYEQYF
>TRBV4-3|once|TRBJ1-5|-
TGCGCCAGCAGCCAAGGGCCGGCGGGTCAGCCCCAGCATTTT
CASSQGPAGQPQHF
>TRBV10-3|-|TRBJ1-5|TRBD1
TGTGCCATCAGTGAGTTTTCGGGAGAGGGGGCCGGTGGCAATCAGCCCCAGCATTTT
CAISEFSGEGAGGNQPQHF
>TRBV6-6|-|TRBJ2-1|TRBD2
TGTGCCAGCAGAGACGGGACTAGCGGGGACGAGCAGTTCTTC
CASRDGTSGDEQFF
>TRBV29-1|-|TRBJ1-2|TRBD1
TGCAGCGTTGACCAGGGGGCAAGCTATGGCTACACCTTC
CSVDQGASYGYTF
>TRBV28|-|TRBJ1-1|-
TGTGCCAGCAGTTTTCAGGGCGCGATAAACACTGAAGCTTTCTTT
CASSFQGAINTEAFF
>TRBV6-1|-|TRBJ1-1|-
TGTGCCAGCAGTGAAGTAAGGGGATGGACTGAAGCTTTCTTT
CASSEVRGWTEAFF
>TRBV28|-|TRBJ2-7|-
TGTGCCAGCAGTTTAAACCGGGGCAGATCCTACGAGCAGTACTTC
CASSLNRGRSYEQYF
>TRBV28|-|TRBJ1-2|TRBD1
TGTGCCAGCAGTTTAAGGACAGGGGGGGTTCTCTATGGCTACACCTTC
CASSLRTGGVLYGYTF
>TRBV10-2|-|TRBJ2-7|-
TGCGCCAGCGCCCCGAGAGTCTACGAGCAGTACTTC
CASAPRVYEQYF
>TRBV9|-|TRBJ2-1|-
TGTGCCAGCAGCGTGGGCCCGGGGGACTTCTACAATGAGCAGTTCTTC
CASSVGPGDFYNEQFF
>TRBV28|-|TRBJ2-7|TRBD1
TGTGCCAGCAGTTTATTAGCAGGGGGCGACTACGAGCAGTACTTC
CASSLLAGGDYEQYF
>TRBV7-6|few|TRBJ1-4|TRBD1
TGTGCCAGCAGCCGCCGGACAGGGGAGAATGAAAAACTGTTTTTT
CASSRRTGENEKLFF
>TRBV28|-|TRBJ2-3|-
TGTGCCAGCAGTCTCGAGGAGTTAAACACAGATACGCAGTATTTT
CASSLEELNTDTQYF
>TRBV9|-|TRBJ2-1|TRBD2
TGTGCCAGCAGCGTTAGCGGGGGTAGGTACAATGAGCAGTTCTTC
CASSVSGGRYNEQFF
>TRBV28|-|TRBJ2-7|TRBD1
TGTGCCAGCAGTGAAGGGACAGGGTTTAACTACGAGCAGTACTTC
CASSEGTGFNYEQYF
>TRBV10-3|-|TRBJ2-7|TRBD1
TGTGCCATCAGTGAAGTGTTGGGACAGATCTACGAGCAGTACTTC
CAISEVLGQIYEQYF
>TRBV29-1|-|TRBJ2-1|TRBD2
TGCAGCGTTGGTACTCCGGGACTAGGCTACAATGAGCAGTTCTTC
CSVGTPGLGYNEQFF
>TRBV7-9|-|TRBJ2-5|-
TGTGCCAGCAGCGGGCGTGCAGAGACCCAGTACTTC
CASSGRAETQYF
>TRBV6-4|-|TRBJ1-2|-
TGTGCCAGCAGTGACGGTGGGGGCCCCCTCTATGGCTACACCTTC
CASSDGGGPLYGYTF
>TRBV27|few|TRBJ2-2|-
TGTGCCAGCAGTTTAACTCCGGGAGCCACCGGGGAGCTGTTTTTT
CASSLTPGATGELFF
>TRBV19|-|TRBJ1-5|-
TGTGCCAGTAGTATTAGAGGGGGGAATCAGCCCCAGCATTTT
CASSIRGGNQPQHF
>TRBV28|-|TRBJ1-5|-
TGTGCCAGCAGTTTATGGGGCGGGACCCTCGATCAGCCCCAGCATTTT
CASSLWGGTLDQPQHF
>TRBV19|-|TRBJ2-1|-
TGTGCCAGTAGTATAGACTTCAGCTCCTACAATGAGCAGTTCTTC
CASSIDFSSYNEQFF
>TRBV19|-|TRBJ2-7|TRBD1
TGTGCCAGTAGTGGGGACAGCCCCTACGAGCAGTACTTC
CASSGDSPYEQYF
>TRBV7-6|-|TRBJ2-7|TRBD2
TGTGCCAGCAGCTCGGGACTAGCGGGAGGCCCGAGAGACGAGCAGTACTTC
CASSSGLAGGPRDEQYF
>TRBV4-1|-|TRBJ1-1|TRBD1
TGCGCCAGCAGCCAAGACGGGGAAGGGACAGATAACACTGAAGCTTTCTTT
CASSQDGEGTDNTEAFF
>TRBV4-1|-|TRBJ2-1|TRBD2
TGCGCCAGCAGGCGGACTAGCGAACTAGACTCCTACAATGAGCAGTTCTTC
CASRRTSELDSYNEQFF
>TRBV7-9|-|TRBJ2-1|-
TGTGCCAGCACTCTGGGGGTCCTTGAGCAGTTCTTC
CASTLGVLEQFF
>TRBV4-1|-|TRBJ1-1|TRBD1
TGCGCCAGCAGCCAACCGGGACAGCTGAACACTGAAGCTTTCTTT
CASSQPGQLNTEAFF
>TRBV5-1|-|TRBJ2-7|TRBD2
TGCGCCAGCAGCCCCAGGACTAGCGGGGGATCCTACGAGCAGTACTTC
CASSPRTSGGSYEQYF
>TRBV28|-|TRBJ1-1|-
TGTGCCAGCAGCCTCAGCCTAAACACTGAAGCTTTCTTT
CASSLSLNTEAFF
>TRBV6-1|-|TRBJ2-1|-
TGTGCCAGCAGTGACCCCCCTCCGGCCTACAATGAGCAGTTCTTC
CASSDPPPAYNEQFF
>TRBV10-2|-|TRBJ2-7|-
TGCGCCACTTCGACTAGTGGCGAGCAGTACTTC
CATSTSGEQYF
>TRBV30|-|TRBJ1-1|-
TGTGCCTGGAGTGTCCTGGGGAACACTGAAGCTTTCTTT
CAWSVLGNTEAFF